This paragraph covers one T cell receptor beta chain sequence. Its antigen is still unknown. The data stem from a study of cytomegalovirus exposure and HLA in healthy donors. Study-wide results and limits: What was likely a sequencing artifact was a cluster of highly shared sequence variants.

PCR used 60 Vbeta primers and 13 Jbeta primers. The method was immunoSEQ multiplex PCR; TCRdb's version includes in-frame clones alone and lacks a portion of them. This sample has roughly 180,000 clones; 84% occur once, and the top ten carry about 0.26%. Germline trimming cut 8 bases from V and 3 bases from J; bases unmatched to any gene: 6. The CDR3 length is 15 residues. Germline CDR1 and CDR2: LNHNV and YYDKDF (reference sequence). This chain joins TRBV15 and TRBJ2-7, with 14 bases lining up with TRBD2. The clonotype was recovered from a boy aged 10-17 years in good health and CMV-seronegative. Source material: PBMCs. This chain's CDR3 is CATGEGLAGVYEQYF. CDR3 nucleotide sequence: TGTGCCACCGGCGAGGGACTAGCGGGAGTCTACGAGCAGTACTTC.